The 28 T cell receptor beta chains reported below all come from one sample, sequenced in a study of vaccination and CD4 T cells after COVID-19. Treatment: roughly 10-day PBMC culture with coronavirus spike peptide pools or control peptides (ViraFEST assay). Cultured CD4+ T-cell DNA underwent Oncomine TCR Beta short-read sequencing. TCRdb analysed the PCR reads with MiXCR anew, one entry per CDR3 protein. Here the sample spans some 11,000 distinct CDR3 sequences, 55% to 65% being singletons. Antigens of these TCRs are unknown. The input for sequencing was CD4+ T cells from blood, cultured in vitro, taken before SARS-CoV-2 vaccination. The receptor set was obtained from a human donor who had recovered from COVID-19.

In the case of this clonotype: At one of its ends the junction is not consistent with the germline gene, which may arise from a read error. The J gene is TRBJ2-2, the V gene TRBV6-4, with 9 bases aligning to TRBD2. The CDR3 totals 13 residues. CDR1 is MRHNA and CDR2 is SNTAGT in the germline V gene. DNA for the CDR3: TGTGCCAGCACTAGCGGGAACACCGGGGGGCTGTTTTTT. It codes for CASTSGNTGGLFF.

The CDR3 DNA follows: TGTGCCAGCAGCTTAGGGGTGGGAGAGACCCAGTACTTC. This encodes CASSLGVGETQYF. The chain uses TRBV11-3 and TRBJ2-5; D call uncertain. Trimming removed 1 base from V and 4 bases from J, with 7 bases in between. The germline V gene encodes CDR1 SGHNT and CDR2 YENEEA. CDR3 length equals 13 residues.

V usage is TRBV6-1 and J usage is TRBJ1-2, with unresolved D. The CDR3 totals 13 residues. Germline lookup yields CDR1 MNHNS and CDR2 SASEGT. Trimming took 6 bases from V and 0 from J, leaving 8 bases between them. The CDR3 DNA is TGTGCCAGCAGACGAGCCTCTAACTATGGCTACACCTTC. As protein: CASRRASNYGYTF.

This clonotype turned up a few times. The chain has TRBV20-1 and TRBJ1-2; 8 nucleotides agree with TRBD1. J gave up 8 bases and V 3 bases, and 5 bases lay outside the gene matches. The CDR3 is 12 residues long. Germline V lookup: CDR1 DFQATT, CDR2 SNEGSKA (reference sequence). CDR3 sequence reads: CSASAGGGGYTF. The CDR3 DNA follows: TGCAGTGCTAGCGCAGGGGGCGGGGGCTACACCTTC.

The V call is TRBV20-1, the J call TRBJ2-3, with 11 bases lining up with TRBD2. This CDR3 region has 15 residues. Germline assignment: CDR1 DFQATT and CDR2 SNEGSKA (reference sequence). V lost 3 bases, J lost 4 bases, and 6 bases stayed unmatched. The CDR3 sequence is CSASGSGRASDTQYF. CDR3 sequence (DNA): TGCAGTGCTAGTGGTAGCGGGAGGGCCTCAGATACGCAGTATTTT.

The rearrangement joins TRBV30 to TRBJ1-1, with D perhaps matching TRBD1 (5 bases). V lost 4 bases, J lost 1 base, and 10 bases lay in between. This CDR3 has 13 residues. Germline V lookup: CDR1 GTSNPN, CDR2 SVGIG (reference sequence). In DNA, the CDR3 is TGTGCCTGGACACGAACAGGGAACACTGAAGCTTTCTTT. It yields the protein CAWTRTGNTEAFF.

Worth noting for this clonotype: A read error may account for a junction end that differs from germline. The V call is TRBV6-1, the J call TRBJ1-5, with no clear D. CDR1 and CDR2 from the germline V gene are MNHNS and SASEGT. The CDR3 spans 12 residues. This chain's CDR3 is CANSDRNQPQHF. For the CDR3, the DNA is TGTGCCAACAGTGATCGCAATCAGCCCCAGCATTTT.

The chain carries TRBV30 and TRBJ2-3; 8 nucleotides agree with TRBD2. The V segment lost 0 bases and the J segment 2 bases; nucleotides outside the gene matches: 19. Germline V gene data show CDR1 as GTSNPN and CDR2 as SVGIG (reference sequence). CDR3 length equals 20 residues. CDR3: CAWSVSRRLRGRFPTDTQYF. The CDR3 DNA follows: TGTGCCTGGAGTGTATCCCGCCGGCTGCGCGGGAGGTTCCCCACAGATACGCAGTATTTT.

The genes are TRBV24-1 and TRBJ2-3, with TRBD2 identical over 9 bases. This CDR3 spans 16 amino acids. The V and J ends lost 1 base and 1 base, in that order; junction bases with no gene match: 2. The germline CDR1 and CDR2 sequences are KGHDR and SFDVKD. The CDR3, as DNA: TGTGCCACCAGTGATTTCCAGCGGGAGGGCACAGATACGCAGTATTTT. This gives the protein CATSDFQREGTDTQYF.

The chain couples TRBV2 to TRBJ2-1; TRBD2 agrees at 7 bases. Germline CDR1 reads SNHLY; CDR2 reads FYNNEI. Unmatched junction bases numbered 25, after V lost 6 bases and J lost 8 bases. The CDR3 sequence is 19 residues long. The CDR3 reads CASRKKVLGSGLKVYEQFF. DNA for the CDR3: TGTGCCAGCAGGAAAAAGGTTCTGGGTAGCGGGCTGAAGGTGTATGAGCAGTTCTTC.

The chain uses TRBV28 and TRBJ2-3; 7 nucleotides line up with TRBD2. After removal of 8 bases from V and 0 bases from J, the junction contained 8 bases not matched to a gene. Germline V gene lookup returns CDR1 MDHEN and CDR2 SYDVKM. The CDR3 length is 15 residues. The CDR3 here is CASSSGNPSTDTQYF. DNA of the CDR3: TGTGCCAGCTCTAGCGGAAACCCTAGCACAGATACGCAGTATTTT.

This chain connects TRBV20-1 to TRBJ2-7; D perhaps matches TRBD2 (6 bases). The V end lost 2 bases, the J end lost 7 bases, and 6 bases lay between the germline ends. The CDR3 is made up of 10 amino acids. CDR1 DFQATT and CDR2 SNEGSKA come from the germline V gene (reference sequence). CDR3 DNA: TGCAGTGCTAGACGGGAGGAGCAGTACTTC. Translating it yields CSARREEQYF.

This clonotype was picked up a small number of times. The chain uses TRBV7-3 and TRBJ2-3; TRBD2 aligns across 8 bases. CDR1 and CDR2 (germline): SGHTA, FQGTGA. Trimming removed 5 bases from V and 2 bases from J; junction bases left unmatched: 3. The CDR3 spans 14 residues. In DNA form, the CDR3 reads TGTGCCAGCAGCCCTAGCGGGTACACAGATACGCAGTATTTT. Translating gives CASSPSGYTDTQYF.

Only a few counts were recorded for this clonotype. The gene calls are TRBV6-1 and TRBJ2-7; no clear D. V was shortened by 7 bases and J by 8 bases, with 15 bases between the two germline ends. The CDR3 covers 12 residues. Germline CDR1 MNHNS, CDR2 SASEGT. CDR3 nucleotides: TGTGCCAGCACCTCTGGGATCGGGCAGCAGTACTTC. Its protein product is CASTSGIGQQYF.

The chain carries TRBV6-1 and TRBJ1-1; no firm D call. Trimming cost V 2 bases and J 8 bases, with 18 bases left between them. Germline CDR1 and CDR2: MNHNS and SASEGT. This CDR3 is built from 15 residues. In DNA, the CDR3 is TGTGCCAGCAGTGAATACGGGGTGACGGTGGGGGAAGCTTTCTTT. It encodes CASSEYGVTVGEAFF.

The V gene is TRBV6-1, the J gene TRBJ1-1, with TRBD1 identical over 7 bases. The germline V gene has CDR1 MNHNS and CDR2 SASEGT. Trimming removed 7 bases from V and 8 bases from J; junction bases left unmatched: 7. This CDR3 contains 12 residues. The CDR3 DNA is TGTGCCAGCAACAACAGGGGAGTAGAAGCTTTCTTT. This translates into CASNNRGVEAFF.

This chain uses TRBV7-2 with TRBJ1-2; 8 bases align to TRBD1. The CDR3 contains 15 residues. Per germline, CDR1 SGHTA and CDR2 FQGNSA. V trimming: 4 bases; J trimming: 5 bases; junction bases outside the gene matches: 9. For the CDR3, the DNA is TGTGCCAGCAGCTCTCCAGGGGGCGCCGGGTATGGCTACACCTTC. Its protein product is CASSSPGGAGYGYTF.

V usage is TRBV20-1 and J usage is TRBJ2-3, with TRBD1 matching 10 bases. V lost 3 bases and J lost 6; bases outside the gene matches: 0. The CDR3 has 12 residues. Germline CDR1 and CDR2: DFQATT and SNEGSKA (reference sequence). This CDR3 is CSARTGGDTQYF. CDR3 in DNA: TGCAGTGCTAGGACAGGGGGCGATACGCAGTATTTT.

This chain's CDR3 is CAISGDRAGAKNIQYF. Written as DNA, the CDR3 is TGTGCCATCTCAGGCGACAGGGCTGGGGCCAAAAACATTCAGTACTTC. The J gene is TRBJ2-4, the V gene TRBV10-3; TRBD1 agrees at 7 bases. The ends lost 8 bases at V and 1 base at J; junction bases unmatched: 11. The CDR3 runs to 16 residues. CDR1 and CDR2 from the germline V gene are ENHRY and SYGVKD.

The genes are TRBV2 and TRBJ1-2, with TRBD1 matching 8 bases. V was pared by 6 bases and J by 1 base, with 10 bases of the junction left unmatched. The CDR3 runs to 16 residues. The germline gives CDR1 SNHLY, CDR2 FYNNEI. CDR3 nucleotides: TGTGCCAGCAGCTTACAAACAGGGGGTCTTAACTATGGCTACACCTTC. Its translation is CASSLQTGGLNYGYTF.

CDR3 loop: CATNRDYEQYF. The CDR3 region has the DNA TGTGCCACTAACAGGGACTACGAGCAGTACTTC. The rearrangement links TRBV6-1 to TRBJ2-7, with a tentative D call TRBD1 (6 bases). The ends were cut back, 10 bases at V and 3 bases at J, with 10 bases in the middle. This CDR3 region has 11 residues. Germline CDR1 is MNHNS and CDR2 is SASEGT.

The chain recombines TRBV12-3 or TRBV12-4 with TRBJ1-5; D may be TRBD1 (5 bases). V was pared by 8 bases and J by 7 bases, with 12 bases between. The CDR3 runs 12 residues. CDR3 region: CASRRGEQPQHF. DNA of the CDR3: TGTGCCAGCCGCCGGGGGGAACAGCCCCAGCATTTT.

This CDR3 is CASSRTSGIGGDEQFF. The CDR3 bases are TGCGCCAGCAGCCGGACTAGCGGGATAGGTGGTGATGAGCAGTTCTTC. The V gene is TRBV5-1, the J gene TRBJ2-1, with 12 bases identical to TRBD2. The V gene end was trimmed by 4 bases and the J gene end by 8 bases; junction bases not matched to a gene: 10. CDR3 length equals 16 residues. Germline-derived CDR1 and CDR2 are SGHRS and YFSETQ. The whole variable domain, remainder taken from reference TRBV5-1 and TRBJ2-1, is KAGVTQTPRYLIKTRGQQVTLSCSPISGHRSVSWYQQTPGQGLQFLFEYFSETQRNKGNFPGRFSGRQFSNSRSEMNVSTLELGDSALYLCASSRTSGIGGDEQFFGPGTRLTVL.

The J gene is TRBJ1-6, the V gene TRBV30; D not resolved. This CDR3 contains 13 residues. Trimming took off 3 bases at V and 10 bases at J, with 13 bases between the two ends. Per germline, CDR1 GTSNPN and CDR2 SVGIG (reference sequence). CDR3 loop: CAWRREYRSPLHF. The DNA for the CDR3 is TGTGCCTGGAGGAGGGAGTACAGATCACCCCTCCACTTT.

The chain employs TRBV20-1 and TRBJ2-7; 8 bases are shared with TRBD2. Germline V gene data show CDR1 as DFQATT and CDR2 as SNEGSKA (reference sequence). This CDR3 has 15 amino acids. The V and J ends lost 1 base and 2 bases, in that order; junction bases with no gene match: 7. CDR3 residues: CSARVSGSLPYEQYF. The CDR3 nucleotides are TGCAGTGCTAGAGTAAGCGGGAGTCTTCCCTACGAGCAGTACTTC.

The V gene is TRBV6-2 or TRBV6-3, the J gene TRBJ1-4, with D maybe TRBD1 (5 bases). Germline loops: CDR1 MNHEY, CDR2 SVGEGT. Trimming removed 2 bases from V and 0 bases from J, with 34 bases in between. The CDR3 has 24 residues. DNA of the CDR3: TGTGCCAGCAGTTACGGGGGGAACAGGCAAAGGGGCACAACTGGAGACACAACTAATGAAAAACTGTTTTTT. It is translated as CASSYGGNRQRGTTGDTTNEKLFF.

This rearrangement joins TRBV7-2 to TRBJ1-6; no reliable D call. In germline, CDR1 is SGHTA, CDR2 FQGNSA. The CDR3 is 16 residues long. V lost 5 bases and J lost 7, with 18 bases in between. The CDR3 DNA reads TGTGCCAGCAGCCCCGTCGCATTCGTGGGGAATTCACCCCTCCACTTT. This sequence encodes CASSPVAFVGNSPLHF.

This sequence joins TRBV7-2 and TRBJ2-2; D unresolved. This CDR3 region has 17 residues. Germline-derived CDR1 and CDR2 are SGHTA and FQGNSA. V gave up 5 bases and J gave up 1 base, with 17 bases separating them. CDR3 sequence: CASSHDFFGGNTGELFF. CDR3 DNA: TGTGCCAGCAGCCATGACTTCTTTGGCGGGAACACCGGGGAGCTGTTTTTT.